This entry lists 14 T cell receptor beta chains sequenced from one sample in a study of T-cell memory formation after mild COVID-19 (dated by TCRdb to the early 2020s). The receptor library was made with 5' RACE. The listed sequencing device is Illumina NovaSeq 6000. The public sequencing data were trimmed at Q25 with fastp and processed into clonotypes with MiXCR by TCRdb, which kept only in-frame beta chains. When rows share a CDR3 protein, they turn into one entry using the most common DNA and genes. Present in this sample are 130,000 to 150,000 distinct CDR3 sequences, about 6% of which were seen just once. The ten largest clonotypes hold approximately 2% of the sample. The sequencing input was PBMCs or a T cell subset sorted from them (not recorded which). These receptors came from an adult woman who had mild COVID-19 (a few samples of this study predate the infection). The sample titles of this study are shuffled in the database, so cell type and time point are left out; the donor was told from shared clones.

Written as DNA, the CDR3 is TGTGCCAGCAGCCAACCGACCTTTAGCGGTAGCTCCTACAATGAGCAGTTCTTC. This sequence encodes CASSQPTFSGSSYNEQFF. This chain uses TRBV4-2 with TRBJ2-1; a weak D match, TRBD2 (6 bases). Trimming shortened V by 2 bases and J by 0 bases, and 17 bases separated the two germline ends. Germline V gives CDR1 LGHNA, CDR2 YNFKEQ. The CDR3 sequence is 18 residues long.

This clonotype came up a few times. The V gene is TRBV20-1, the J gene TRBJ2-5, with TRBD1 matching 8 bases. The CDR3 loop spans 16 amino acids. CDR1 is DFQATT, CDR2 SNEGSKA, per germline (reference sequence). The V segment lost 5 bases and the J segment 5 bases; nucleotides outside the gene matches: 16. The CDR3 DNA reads TGCAGTGCTGTTTCCCCAATCCAGGGGGCGAAGGAGACCCAGTACTTC. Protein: CSAVSPIQGAKETQYF.

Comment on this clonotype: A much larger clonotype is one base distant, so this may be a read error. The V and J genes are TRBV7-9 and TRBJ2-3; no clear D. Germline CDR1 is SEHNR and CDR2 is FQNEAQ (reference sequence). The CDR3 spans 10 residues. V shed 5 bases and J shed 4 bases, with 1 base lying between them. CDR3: CASSADTQYF. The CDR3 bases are TGTGCCAGCAGCGCAGATACGCAGTATTTT. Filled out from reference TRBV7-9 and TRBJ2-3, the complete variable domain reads DTGVSQNPRHKITKRGQNVTFRCDPISEHNRLYWYRQTLGQGPEFLTYFQNEAQLEKSRLLSDRFSAERPKGSFSTLEIQRTEQGDSAMYLCASSADTQYFGPGTRLTVL.

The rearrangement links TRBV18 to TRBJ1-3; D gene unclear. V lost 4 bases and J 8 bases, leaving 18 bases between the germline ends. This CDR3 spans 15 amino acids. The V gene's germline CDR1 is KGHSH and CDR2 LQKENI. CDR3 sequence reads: CASSQTHPPRDTIYF. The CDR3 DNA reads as TGTGCCAGCTCACAAACACATCCCCCAAGGGACACCATATATTTT.

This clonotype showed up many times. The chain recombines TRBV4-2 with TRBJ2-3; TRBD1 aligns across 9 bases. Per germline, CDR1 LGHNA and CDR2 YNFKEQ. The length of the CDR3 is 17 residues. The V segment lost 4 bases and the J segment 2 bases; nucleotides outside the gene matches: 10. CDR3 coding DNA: TGTGCCAGCAGCCTAACCCCGGGACAGGGCCTCACAGATACGCAGTATTTT. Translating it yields CASSLTPGQGLTDTQYF.

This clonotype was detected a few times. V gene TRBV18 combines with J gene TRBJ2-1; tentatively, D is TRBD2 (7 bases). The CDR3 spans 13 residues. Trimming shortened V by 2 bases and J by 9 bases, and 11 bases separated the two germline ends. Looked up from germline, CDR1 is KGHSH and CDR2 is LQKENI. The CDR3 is CASSPSAGAEQFF. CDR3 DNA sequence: TGTGCCAGCTCACCATCTGCGGGGGCTGAGCAGTTCTTC. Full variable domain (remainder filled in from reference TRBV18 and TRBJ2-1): NAGVMQNPRHLVRRRGQEARLRCSPMKGHSHVYWYRQLPEEGLKFMVYLQKENIIDESGMPKERFSAEFPKEGPSILRIQQVVRGDSAAYFCASSPSAGAEQFFGPGTRLTVL.

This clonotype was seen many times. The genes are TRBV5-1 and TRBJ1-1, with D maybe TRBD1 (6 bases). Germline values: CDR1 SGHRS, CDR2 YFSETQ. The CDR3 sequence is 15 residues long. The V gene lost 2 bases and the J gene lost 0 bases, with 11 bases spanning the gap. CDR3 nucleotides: TGCGCCAGCAGCTTATCCGGGACACTGAACACTGAAGCTTTCTTT. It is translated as CASSLSGTLNTEAFF.

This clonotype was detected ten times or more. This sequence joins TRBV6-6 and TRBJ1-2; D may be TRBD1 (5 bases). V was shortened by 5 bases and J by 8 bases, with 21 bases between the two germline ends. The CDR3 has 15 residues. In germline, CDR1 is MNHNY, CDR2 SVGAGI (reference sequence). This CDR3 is CASSPPGLLFRGYTF. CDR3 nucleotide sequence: TGTGCCAGCAGTCCTCCGGGACTCTTATTCAGGGGCTACACCTTC.

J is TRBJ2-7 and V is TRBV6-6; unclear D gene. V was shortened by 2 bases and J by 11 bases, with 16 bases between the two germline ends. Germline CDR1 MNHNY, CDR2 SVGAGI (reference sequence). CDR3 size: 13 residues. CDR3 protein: CASSYTAYMEKYF. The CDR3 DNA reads TGTGCCAGCAGTTACACCGCCTATATGGAGAAGTACTTC.

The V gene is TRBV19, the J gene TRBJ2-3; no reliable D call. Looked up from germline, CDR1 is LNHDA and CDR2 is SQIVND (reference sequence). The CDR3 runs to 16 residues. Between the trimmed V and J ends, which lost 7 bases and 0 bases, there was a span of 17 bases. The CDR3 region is CASKVRLGSSTDTQYF. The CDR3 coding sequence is TGTGCCAGTAAGGTGAGGCTGGGCTCTAGCACAGATACGCAGTATTTT. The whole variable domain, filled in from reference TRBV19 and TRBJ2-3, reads DGGITQSPKYLFRKEGQNVTLSCEQNLNHDAMYWYRQDPGQGLRLIYYSQIVNDFQKGDIAEGYSVSREKKESFPLTVTSAQKNPTAFYLCASKVRLGSSTDTQYFGPGTRLTVL.

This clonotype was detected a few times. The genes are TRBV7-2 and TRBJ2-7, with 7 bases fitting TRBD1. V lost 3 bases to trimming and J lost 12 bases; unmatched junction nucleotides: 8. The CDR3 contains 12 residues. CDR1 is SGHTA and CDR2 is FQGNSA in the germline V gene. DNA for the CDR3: TGTGCCAGCAGCTTGGAGCAGGGGGTGCGGTACTTC. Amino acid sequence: CASSLEQGVRYF.

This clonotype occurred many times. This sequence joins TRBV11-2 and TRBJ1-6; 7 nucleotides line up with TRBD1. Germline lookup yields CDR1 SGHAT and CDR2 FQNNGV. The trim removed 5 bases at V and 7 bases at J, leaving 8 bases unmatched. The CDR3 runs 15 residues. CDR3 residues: CASSQNRGLNSPLHF. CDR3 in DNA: TGTGCCAGCAGCCAAAACAGGGGACTCAATTCACCCCTCCACTTT.

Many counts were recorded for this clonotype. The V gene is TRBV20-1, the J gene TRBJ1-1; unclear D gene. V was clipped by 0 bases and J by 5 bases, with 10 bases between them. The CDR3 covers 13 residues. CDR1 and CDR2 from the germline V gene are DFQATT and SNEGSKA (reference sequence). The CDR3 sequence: CSARDPARTEAFF. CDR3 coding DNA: TGCAGTGCTAGAGATCCGGCCAGGACTGAAGCTTTCTTT.

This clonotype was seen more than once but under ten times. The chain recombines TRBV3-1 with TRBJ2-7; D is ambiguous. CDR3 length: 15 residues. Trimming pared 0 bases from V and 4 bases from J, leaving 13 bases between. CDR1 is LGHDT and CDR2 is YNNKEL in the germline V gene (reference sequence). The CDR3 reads CASSQEGSGYYEQYF. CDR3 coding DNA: TGTGCCAGCAGCCAAGAAGGTTCAGGTTATTACGAGCAGTACTTC.